The sequence of this T cell receptor (beta chain) was determined in a study of T cells in Graves' hyperthyroidism and ophthalmopathy. Overall study findings and caveats: Blood samples included most of the expanded thyroid clonotypes exceeding 0.001. Ophthalmopathy got predicted by the model a median approximately 6.4 months before its onset.

The study based diagnoses on clinical symptoms, serum thyroxine and TRAb, thyroid ultrasound and orbital computed tomography. Source material for PBMCs was more than 7.5 ml fresh peripheral blood. Regions amplified from RNA transcripts were the TCR beta CDR3 regions. The study used the HTBI primer set for a first-round RT-PCR of the TCR CDR3. One entry per CDR3 protein, called by TCRdb with MiXCR from the multiplex PCR reads. The sample holds around 530,000 distinct CDR3 sequences; roughly 15% are singletons and the top ten take approximately 15%. The J segment lost 4 bases and the V segment lost 6 bases, leaving 7 bases of the junction unmatched. Germline assignment: CDR1 MNHEY and CDR2 SMNVEV (reference sequence). The CDR3 runs 14 residues. This clonotype occurred many times. Its antigen is as yet unknown.

V is TRBV27 and J is TRBJ2-5; 8 bases line up with TRBD1. The TCR sequence derives from a young woman with Graves' ophthalmopathy. Sequencing was performed on blood. The CDR3 reads CASSRPGGLETQYF. CDR3 coding DNA: TGTGCCAGCAGCCGACCAGGGGGCCTAGAGACCCAGTACTTC.